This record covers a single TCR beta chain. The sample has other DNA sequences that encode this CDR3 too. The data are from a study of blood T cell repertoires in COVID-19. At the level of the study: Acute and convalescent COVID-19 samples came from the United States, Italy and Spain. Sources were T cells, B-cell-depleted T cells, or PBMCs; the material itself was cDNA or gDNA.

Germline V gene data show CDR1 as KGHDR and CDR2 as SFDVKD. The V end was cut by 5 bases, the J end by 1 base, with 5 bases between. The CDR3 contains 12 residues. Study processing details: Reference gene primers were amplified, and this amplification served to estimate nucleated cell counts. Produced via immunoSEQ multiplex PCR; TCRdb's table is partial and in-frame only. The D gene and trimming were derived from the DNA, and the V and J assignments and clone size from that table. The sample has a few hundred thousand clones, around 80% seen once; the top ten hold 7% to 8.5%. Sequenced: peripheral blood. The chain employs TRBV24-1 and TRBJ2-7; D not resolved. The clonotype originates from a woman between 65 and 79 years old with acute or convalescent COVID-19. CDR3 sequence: CATSAGSYEQYF. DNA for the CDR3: TGTGCCACCAGTGCCGGGTCCTACGAGCAGTACTTC.